This is a list of T cell receptor beta chains from one sample in a study of blood T cell repertoires in COVID-19. Here immunoSEQ multiplex PCR was the method, and the copy in TCRdb shows in-frame clones only, minus some. The sample lists 150,000 to 200,000 clones, about 83% seen once, with about 15% in the top ten. The sequenced material came from peripheral blood. These receptors all come from a woman over 75 with acute or convalescent COVID-19. Both conserved end residues are part of each CDR3. D genes are given only for firm matches. Clone sizes are given selectively: once, few, many, or a class where the clone is expanded.

d_gene | v_gene | abundance | CDR3aa
TRBD2 | TRBV3-1/TRBV3-2 | - | CASELADSTDTQYF
TRBD1 | TRBV7-9 | - | CASSLAGTGSYEQYF
- | TRBV28 | few | CASSLFWGGRSRNEQFF
- | TRBV30 | - | CAWSFSLNSPLHF
TRBD2 | TRBV14 | - | CASSQGVLAGGSYEQYF
TRBD2 | TRBV24-1 | - | CATSETGTSGPTDTQYF
- | TRBV5-1 | - | CASSWGPSANEQFF
TRBD1 | TRBV5-1 | - | CASSLDTGGEDEYGYTF
- | TRBV2 | - | CASRVTGPEKLFF
- | TRBV2 | - | CASTQVSSYNEQFF
- | TRBV6-5 | - | CASRRTAATNEKLFF
- | TRBV28 | - | CASIGGREGHYGYTF
TRBD2 | TRBV11-2 | - | CASSSSFGGAGEQFF
- | TRBV5-1 | few | CASSFGGANEQFF
- | TRBV12-3/TRBV12-4 | - | CASSRGTYEQYF